A selection of T cell receptor beta chains follows, all from one sample in a study of OX40 agonist ivuxolimab in advanced cancers. Using immunoSEQ multiplex PCR, the repertoire was profiled, and TCRdb retains in-frame clones only, with some absent. The sample includes around 68,000 clones, around 87% seen only once; the top ten take 0.38%. Sequences were derived from CD4+ or CD8+ T cells sorted from blood, sampled in a trial of the OX40 agonist ivuxolimab. The receptors stem from an adult with an advanced solid tumor such as melanoma, head and neck, liver or kidney cancer. The CDR3 runs from the conserved cysteine through the conserved F or W. D genes are given only for firm matches. Size is stated for part of the rows, as once, few or many counts, or as a class when the clone is expanded.

d_gene: NA; j_gene: TRBJ2-3; abundance: NA; v_gene: TRBV19; CDR3nt: TGTGCCAGTAGTCCCCGACCAAGAGATACGCAGTATTTT; CDR3aa: CASSPRPRDTQYF
d_gene: TRBD2; j_gene: TRBJ2-1; abundance: NA; v_gene: TRBV6-4; CDR3nt: TGTGCCAGCAGTCCGGGGGGGCTCTCTTCCAATGAGCAGTTCTTC; CDR3aa: CASSPGGLSSNEQFF
d_gene: NA; j_gene: TRBJ1-3; abundance: NA; v_gene: TRBV10-3; CDR3nt: TGTGCCATCGGACAGTTCCTGATACTGGACTCTGGAAACACCATATATTTT; CDR3aa: CAIGQFLILDSGNTIYF
d_gene: NA; j_gene: TRBJ1-2; abundance: NA; v_gene: TRBV5-4; CDR3nt: TGTGCCAGCAGCGGAAACAGGATCTATGGCTACACCTTC; CDR3aa: CASSGNRIYGYTF
d_gene: NA; j_gene: TRBJ1-5; abundance: NA; v_gene: TRBV5-1; CDR3nt: TGCGCCAGCAGCTTGGTACGGAGTAGCAATCAGCCCCAGCATTTT; CDR3aa: CASSLVRSSNQPQHF
d_gene: NA; j_gene: TRBJ2-1; abundance: NA; v_gene: TRBV11-2; CDR3nt: TGTGCCAGCAGCGTCAGGGGCCTCGCAAACAATGAGCAGTTCTTC; CDR3aa: CASSVRGLANNEQFF
d_gene: NA; j_gene: TRBJ1-6; abundance: NA; v_gene: TRBV6-1; CDR3nt: TGTGCCGGGGGGGCCACAACCTATAATTCACCCCTCCACTTT; CDR3aa: CAGGATTYNSPLHF
d_gene: TRBD2; j_gene: TRBJ2-7; abundance: NA; v_gene: TRBV5-1; CDR3nt: TGCGCCAGCAAGCCTGGGCTAGCGGGGGGGCCTTCCTACGAGCAGTACTTC; CDR3aa: CASKPGLAGGPSYEQYF
d_gene: NA; j_gene: TRBJ1-1; abundance: NA; v_gene: TRBV5-4; CDR3nt: TGTGCCAGCAGCCAAGATCGAGGAGTACGAGCTTTCTTT; CDR3aa: CASSQDRGVRAFF
d_gene: TRBD1; j_gene: TRBJ2-4; abundance: NA; v_gene: TRBV5-8; CDR3nt: TGTGCCAGCAGCTTGGAAGGGGGCGAGGGAAACATTCAGTACTTC; CDR3aa: CASSLEGGEGNIQYF
d_gene: TRBD1; j_gene: TRBJ1-5; abundance: NA; v_gene: TRBV10-3; CDR3nt: TGTGCCACCTGCCCCGGACAGGGCGAGCAGCCCCAGCATTTT; CDR3aa: CATCPGQGEQPQHF
d_gene: NA; j_gene: TRBJ2-3; abundance: NA; v_gene: TRBV28; CDR3nt: TGTGCCTCACAGGGTGCTGGACTACAAACAGATACGCAGTATTTT; CDR3aa: CASQGAGLQTDTQYF
d_gene: TRBD1; j_gene: TRBJ2-7; abundance: NA; v_gene: TRBV5-4; CDR3nt: TGTGCCAGCAGCTCTCTTAGCTTTGGACAGGGTGAGCAGTACTTC; CDR3aa: CASSSLSFGQGEQYF
d_gene: NA; j_gene: TRBJ2-7; abundance: few; v_gene: TRBV5-1; CDR3nt: TGCGCCAGCAGCGCCAGGGGCGGAAACGAGCAGTACTTC; CDR3aa: CASSARGGNEQYF
d_gene: TRBD1; j_gene: TRBJ2-4; abundance: NA; v_gene: TRBV5-5; CDR3nt: TGTGCCAGCAGCGACAGGGTCCGCGGGTACTTC; CDR3aa: CASSDRVRGYF
d_gene: NA; j_gene: TRBJ1-1; abundance: NA; v_gene: TRBV6-6; CDR3nt: TGTGCCAGCAAGAGAACTGTAAACACTGAAGCTTTCTTT; CDR3aa: CASKRTVNTEAFF
d_gene: TRBD1; j_gene: TRBJ2-3; abundance: NA; v_gene: TRBV10-2; CDR3nt: TGCGCCAGCAAAGGGGTAGACAGGGCAGATACGCAGTATTTT; CDR3aa: CASKGVDRADTQYF
d_gene: NA; j_gene: TRBJ1-5; abundance: NA; v_gene: TRBV10-3; CDR3nt: TGTGCCATCAGAGGGCAGGGTGATCAGCCCCAGCATTTT; CDR3aa: CAIRGQGDQPQHF
d_gene: NA; j_gene: TRBJ1-1; abundance: NA; v_gene: TRBV11-2; CDR3nt: TGTGCCAGCAGCTTAATCGGGGGACGCACTGAAGCTTTCTTT; CDR3aa: CASSLIGGRTEAFF
d_gene: TRBD1; j_gene: TRBJ2-5; abundance: once; v_gene: TRBV5-8; CDR3nt: TGTGCCAGCAGCCAAATCCAGGGGGCGCCGAGGGGAGAAGAGACCCAGTACTTC; CDR3aa: CASSQIQGAPRGEETQYF
d_gene: NA; j_gene: TRBJ1-1; abundance: NA; v_gene: TRBV2; CDR3nt: TGTGCCAGCAAATACCGCTTCATGAACACTGAAGCTTTCTTT; CDR3aa: CASKYRFMNTEAFF
d_gene: TRBD2; j_gene: TRBJ2-7; abundance: few; v_gene: TRBV19; CDR3nt: TGTGCCAGTAGTCCACGGACTAGCGGGGGTGTACTCTACGAGCAGTACTTC; CDR3aa: CASSPRTSGGVLYEQYF
d_gene: NA; j_gene: TRBJ1-1; abundance: once; v_gene: TRBV6-5; CDR3nt: TGTGCCAGCAGTTACCAGGAAAACACTGAAGCTTTCTTT; CDR3aa: CASSYQENTEAFF
d_gene: NA; j_gene: TRBJ1-2; abundance: once; v_gene: TRBV30; CDR3nt: TGTGCCTCCAGCTCGGGGGGATCTGGCTACACCTTC; CDR3aa: CASSSGGSGYTF
d_gene: NA; j_gene: TRBJ1-1; abundance: few; v_gene: TRBV19; CDR3nt: TGTGCCAGTAGTGACAACCCAGGGACAAACACTGAAGCTTTCTTT; CDR3aa: CASSDNPGTNTEAFF
d_gene: NA; j_gene: TRBJ2-2; abundance: NA; v_gene: TRBV7-8; CDR3nt: TGTGCCAGCAGCTTCCTTTCGAACACCGGGGAGCTGTTTTTT; CDR3aa: CASSFLSNTGELFF
d_gene: NA; j_gene: TRBJ1-2; abundance: NA; v_gene: TRBV4-2; CDR3nt: TGTGCCAGCAGCCAAGATGCGGAGGGCTACACCTTC; CDR3aa: CASSQDAEGYTF
d_gene: TRBD1; j_gene: TRBJ2-3; abundance: NA; v_gene: TRBV11-2; CDR3nt: TGTGCCAGCAGCCCCTCCGGGACAGGGAAGAATACGCAGTATTTT; CDR3aa: CASSPSGTGKNTQYF
d_gene: NA; j_gene: TRBJ2-2; abundance: NA; v_gene: TRBV27; CDR3nt: TGTGCCAGCAGTTCTTTACGGACAGGGCGCGGGGGGGGCGACACCGGGGAGCTGTTTTTT; CDR3aa: CASSSLRTGRGGGDTGELFF
d_gene: NA; j_gene: TRBJ2-1; abundance: NA; v_gene: TRBV10-1; CDR3nt: TGCGCCAGCAGTACGCCGGGACAAGATTACAATGAGCAGTTCTTC; CDR3aa: CASSTPGQDYNEQFF
d_gene: NA; j_gene: TRBJ2-7; abundance: NA; v_gene: TRBV29-1; CDR3nt: TGCAGCGTTGAAGTAAAAGGGGGAGTCGAGCAGTACTTC; CDR3aa: CSVEVKGGVEQYF
d_gene: NA; j_gene: TRBJ1-3; abundance: once; v_gene: TRBV5-1; CDR3nt: TGCGCCAGCGCCCAAGGAAACACCATATATTTT; CDR3aa: CASAQGNTIYF
d_gene: NA; j_gene: TRBJ1-2; abundance: few; v_gene: TRBV30; CDR3nt: TGTGCCTGGACCGGGGGGACTAGGTACACCTTC; CDR3aa: CAWTGGTRYTF
d_gene: TRBD1; j_gene: TRBJ2-7; abundance: NA; v_gene: TRBV6-5; CDR3nt: TGTGCCAGCAGCTCAAGTCGACAGGGGTATGAGCAGTACTTC; CDR3aa: CASSSSRQGYEQYF
d_gene: NA; j_gene: TRBJ1-2; abundance: NA; v_gene: TRBV10-3; CDR3nt: TGTGCCATCAGTGGTGGGGGGAAAGGCTACACCTTC; CDR3aa: CAISGGGKGYTF
d_gene: NA; j_gene: TRBJ1-2; abundance: NA; v_gene: TRBV7-9; CDR3nt: TGTGCCAGCGGCTTAGCGGGTCTACCTGGCTACACCTTC; CDR3aa: CASGLAGLPGYTF
d_gene: NA; j_gene: TRBJ1-1; abundance: NA; v_gene: TRBV4-1; CDR3nt: TGCGCCAGCAGCCAAGGAACTACAGGGCTGGGTGAAGCTTTCTTT; CDR3aa: CASSQGTTGLGEAFF
d_gene: TRBD1; j_gene: TRBJ1-1; abundance: NA; v_gene: TRBV7-8; CDR3nt: TGTGCCAGCAGCTTAGATCAGGGGGCGCGCACTGAAGCTTTCTTT; CDR3aa: CASSLDQGARTEAFF
d_gene: NA; j_gene: TRBJ2-1; abundance: NA; v_gene: TRBV9; CDR3nt: TGTGCCAGCAGGGGGAATGGGGACGGCTCCTACAATGAGCAGTTCTTC; CDR3aa: CASRGNGDGSYNEQFF
d_gene: TRBD1; j_gene: TRBJ2-7; abundance: NA; v_gene: TRBV6-6; CDR3nt: TGTGCCAGCAGTTACGGACAGGGAATTTACGAGCAGTACTTC; CDR3aa: CASSYGQGIYEQYF
d_gene: TRBD2; j_gene: TRBJ2-7; abundance: NA; v_gene: TRBV2; CDR3nt: TGTGCCAGCAGAGGTTTCGGAGCTAGCGGGGAGCAGTACTTC; CDR3aa: CASRGFGASGEQYF
d_gene: NA; j_gene: TRBJ1-1; abundance: NA; v_gene: TRBV6-5; CDR3nt: TGTGCCAGCAGTTACTCGGGGGGTCACGGCTCTGAAGCTTTCTTT; CDR3aa: CASSYSGGHGSEAFF
d_gene: TRBD2; j_gene: TRBJ2-2; abundance: NA; v_gene: TRBV27; CDR3nt: TGTGCCAGCAGAGGGACTAGCGGGATAACCGGGGAGCTGTTTTTT; CDR3aa: CASRGTSGITGELFF
d_gene: NA; j_gene: TRBJ2-7; abundance: NA; v_gene: TRBV7-9; CDR3nt: TGTGCCAGCACTGGGGGGTACGAGCAGTACTTC; CDR3aa: CASTGGYEQYF
d_gene: NA; j_gene: TRBJ1-5; abundance: NA; v_gene: TRBV19; CDR3nt: TGTGCCAGTAGTATAGATCGGGGGGGGTCGTATGATCAGCCCCAGCATTTT; CDR3aa: CASSIDRGGSYDQPQHF
d_gene: NA; j_gene: TRBJ2-1; abundance: NA; v_gene: TRBV21-1; CDR3nt: TGTGCCAGTAGCTTCCGGGACTATGGGGAGCAGTTCTTC; CDR3aa: CASSFRDYGEQFF
d_gene: TRBD1; j_gene: TRBJ2-1; abundance: NA; v_gene: TRBV12-5; CDR3nt: TGTGCTAGTGGTTTGGGGGCAGGGGGCATGAATGAGCAGTTCTTC; CDR3aa: CASGLGAGGMNEQFF
d_gene: NA; j_gene: TRBJ2-3; abundance: NA; v_gene: TRBV7-9; CDR3nt: TGTGCCAGCAGCTTAGAGCGATTACTTGGCACAGATACGCAGTATTTT; CDR3aa: CASSLERLLGTDTQYF
d_gene: TRBD1; j_gene: TRBJ1-1; abundance: few; v_gene: TRBV5-1; CDR3nt: TGCGCCAGCAGCGAGCCCGGGACAGGGGATACTGAAGCTTTCTTT; CDR3aa: CASSEPGTGDTEAFF
d_gene: NA; j_gene: TRBJ1-4; abundance: NA; v_gene: TRBV9; CDR3nt: TGTGCCAGCAACGTACGAGGGGATAATGAAAAACTGTTTTTT; CDR3aa: CASNVRGDNEKLFF
d_gene: TRBD2; j_gene: TRBJ2-2; abundance: NA; v_gene: TRBV4-2; CDR3nt: TGTGCCAGCAGCCAACCCCAGGGGACTAGTCTGGGCGGGGAGCTGTTTTTT; CDR3aa: CASSQPQGTSLGGELFF
d_gene: NA; j_gene: TRBJ1-3; abundance: NA; v_gene: TRBV5-6; CDR3nt: TGTGCCAGCAGCTTGACAGGGTCAGACACCATATATTTT; CDR3aa: CASSLTGSDTIYF
d_gene: NA; j_gene: TRBJ2-2; abundance: NA; v_gene: TRBV5-1; CDR3nt: TGCGCCAGCAGTCTGGACTCGACCGGGGAGCTGTTTTTT; CDR3aa: CASSLDSTGELFF
d_gene: NA; j_gene: TRBJ2-1; abundance: once; v_gene: TRBV5-5; CDR3nt: TGTGCCAGCAGCTTGTCACTAGATGAGCAGTTCTTC; CDR3aa: CASSLSLDEQFF
d_gene: NA; j_gene: TRBJ1-4; abundance: NA; v_gene: TRBV5-1; CDR3nt: TGCGCCAGCAGCTTGGACAGGCTGACTAATGAAAAACTGTTTTTT; CDR3aa: CASSLDRLTNEKLFF